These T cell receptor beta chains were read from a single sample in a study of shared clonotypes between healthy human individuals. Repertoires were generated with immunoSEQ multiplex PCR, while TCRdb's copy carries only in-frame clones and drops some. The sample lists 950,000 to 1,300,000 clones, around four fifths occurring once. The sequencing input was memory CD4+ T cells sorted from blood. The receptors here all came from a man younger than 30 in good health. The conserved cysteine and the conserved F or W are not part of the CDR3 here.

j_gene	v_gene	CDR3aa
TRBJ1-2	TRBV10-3	AISEMDGYT
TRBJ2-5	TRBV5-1	ASSRRPLGETQY
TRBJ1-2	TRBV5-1	ASSPLTGAYGYT
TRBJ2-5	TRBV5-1	ASSSGQIQETQY
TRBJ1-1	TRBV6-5	ASSRWNTEAF
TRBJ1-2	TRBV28	ASSLVAGGYT
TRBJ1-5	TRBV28	ASSPSGLGNQPQH
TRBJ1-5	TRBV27	ASRRQGADNQPQH
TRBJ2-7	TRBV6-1	ASSTSGSPYEQY
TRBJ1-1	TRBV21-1	ASSTPRWDRRSNTEAF
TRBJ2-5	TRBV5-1	ASSLDAREETQY
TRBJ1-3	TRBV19	ATLETALGGNTIY
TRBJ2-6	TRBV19	ASSMGSGANVLT
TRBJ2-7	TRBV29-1	SVEILAGDEQY
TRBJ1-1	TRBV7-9	ASSFGREAF
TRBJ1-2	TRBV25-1	ASSEYDREVGYT
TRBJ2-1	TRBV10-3	AISESTSGHNEQF
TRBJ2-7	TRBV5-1	ASSAVRGRQEQY
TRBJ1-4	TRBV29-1	SVAVNPTNEKLF
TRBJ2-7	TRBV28	ASIPGDRGYEQY
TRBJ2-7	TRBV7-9	ASSSPNPRGTYASYEQY
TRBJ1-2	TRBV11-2	ASSLVNAFEEGDYGYT
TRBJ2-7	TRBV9	ASSVGVSSYEQY
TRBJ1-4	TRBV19	ASRRDREKLF
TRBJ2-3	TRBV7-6	ASSPKGPDTQY
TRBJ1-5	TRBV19	ASDDRGGPQH
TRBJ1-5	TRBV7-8	ASSLAYSNQPQH
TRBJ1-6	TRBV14	ASSQDYPFSSSYNSPLH
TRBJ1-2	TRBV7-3	ASGLPQGDGYT
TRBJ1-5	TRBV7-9	ASSTVGNQPQH
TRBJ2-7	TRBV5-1	ASSLGQASYEQY
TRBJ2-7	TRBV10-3	AISQTGGKSYEQY
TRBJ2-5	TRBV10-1	ASSAGPTGRNQETQY
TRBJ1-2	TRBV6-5	ASSGQGTYGYT